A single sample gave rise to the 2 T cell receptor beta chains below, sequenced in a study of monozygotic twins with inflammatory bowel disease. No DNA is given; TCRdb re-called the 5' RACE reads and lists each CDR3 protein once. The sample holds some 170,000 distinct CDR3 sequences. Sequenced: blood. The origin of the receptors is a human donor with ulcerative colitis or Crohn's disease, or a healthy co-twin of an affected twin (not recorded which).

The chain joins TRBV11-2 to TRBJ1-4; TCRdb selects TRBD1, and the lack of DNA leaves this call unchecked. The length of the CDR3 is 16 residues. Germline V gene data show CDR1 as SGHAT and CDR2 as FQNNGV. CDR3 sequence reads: CASSTYQGTGNEKLFF.

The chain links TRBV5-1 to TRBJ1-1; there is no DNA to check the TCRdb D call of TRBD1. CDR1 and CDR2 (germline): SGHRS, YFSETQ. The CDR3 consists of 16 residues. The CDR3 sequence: CASSLRTGRMNTEAFF.